The 23 T cell receptor beta chains below come from one sample, sequenced in a study of spatial heterogeneity in lung cancer. Time point indicated: blood at routine non-recurrence follow-up after resection. One entry per CDR3 protein results from TCRdb running MiXCR on the 5' RACE reads. The sample lists 49,000 or so distinct CDR3 sequences; 12% were seen once. Sequenced material: PBMCs, taken at follow-up. The receptors here all came from a male donor with early-stage non-small cell lung cancer.

This clonotype was recorded many times. V and J are TRBV6-5 and TRBJ2-1, with TRBD2 matching 12 bases. The CDR3 sequence is 15 residues long. The trim removed 7 bases at V and 9 bases at J, leaving 10 bases unmatched. Germline CDR1 is MNHEY and CDR2 is SVGAGI. The CDR3 DNA reads TGTGCCAGCACCCAGACTAGCGGGGGCATTGGTGAGCAGTTCTTC. Residues: CASTQTSGGIGEQFF.

This clonotype occurred many times. The chain recombines TRBV12-3 or TRBV12-4 with TRBJ1-5; tentative D call: TRBD1 (5 bases). V was cut by 5 bases and J by 6 bases, with 17 bases left in between. This CDR3 comprises 15 residues. CDR3 amino acids: CASSPRGGEVQPQHF. CDR3 DNA sequence: TGTGCCAGCAGTCCACGGGGAGGGGAGGTTCAGCCCCAGCATTTT.

This chain uses TRBV5-6 with TRBJ2-3; 13 nucleotides agree with TRBD2. V dropped 4 bases and J dropped 4; count of bases not matched to a gene: 3. The germline CDR1 and CDR2 sequences are SGHDT and YYEEEE. This CDR3 comprises 15 residues. CDR3 coding DNA: TGTGCCAGCAGCCGAGGACTAGCGGGGGCAGATACGCAGTATTTT. Its translation: CASSRGLAGADTQYF.

Regarding this clonotype: Mismatch with germline at one junction end may stem from a read error. The rearrangement joins TRBV9 to TRBJ2-7, with D possibly matching TRBD2 (6 bases). The V gene's germline CDR1 is SGDLS and CDR2 YYNGEE. The CDR3 covers 12 residues. Here the CDR3 DNA reads TGTGCCAGCAGCGTAGCGGGGGAAGAGCGGTACTTC. As protein: CASSVAGEERYF.

This clonotype was seen repeatedly, ten times or more. The chain employs TRBV5-1 and TRBJ1-5, with a tentative D call TRBD1 (6 bases). The length of the CDR3 is 14 residues. Deletions cut 3 bases from V and 3 bases from J, with 10 bases between. From germline, CDR1 is SGHRS and CDR2 YFSETQ. The CDR3 region is CASSSGDLNQPQHF. Here the CDR3 DNA reads TGCGCCAGCAGCTCAGGGGACCTCAATCAGCCCCAGCATTTT.

This clonotype was seen ten or more times. The V and J genes are TRBV20-1 and TRBJ2-1; D not certain. V lost 6 bases to trimming and J lost 4 bases, with 16 bases between them. Germline values: CDR1 DFQATT, CDR2 SNEGSKA (reference sequence). The CDR3 spans 14 residues. The CDR3 sequence is CSAARVDGYNEQFF. The CDR3 coding sequence is TGCAGTGCCGCTAGGGTGGACGGGTACAATGAGCAGTTCTTC.

This clonotype came up many times. DNA for the CDR3: TGTGCCAGCAGCTTGCCAGGGTCCCAAAACATTCAGTACTTC. It codes for CASSLPGSQNIQYF. The genes are TRBV5-6 and TRBJ2-4; D might be TRBD1 (5 bases). The CDR3 extends over 14 amino acids. The V and J ends lost 1 base and 5 bases respectively, with 10 bases between them. CDR1 is SGHDT and CDR2 is YYEEEE in the germline V gene.

This clonotype was counted between two and nine times. This chain connects TRBV5-4 to TRBJ2-1; D not resolved. Trimming took 3 bases from V and 4 from J, leaving 11 bases between them. This CDR3 contains 14 residues. Per germline, CDR1 SGHNT and CDR2 YYREEE (reference sequence). The CDR3 region is CASSSSGPYNEQFF. In DNA form, the CDR3 reads TGTGCCAGCAGCTCCTCCGGCCCTTACAATGAGCAGTTCTTC. The whole variable domain, filled in from reference TRBV5-4 and TRBJ2-1, reads ETGVTQSPTHLIKTRGQQVTLRCSSQSGHNTVSWYQQALGQGPQFIFQYYREEENGRGNFPPRFSGLQFPNYSSELNVNALELDDSALYLCASSSSGPYNEQFFGPGTRLTVL.

This clonotype was observed many times. The chain is built from TRBV7-9 and TRBJ2-5; a possible D gene is TRBD2 (5 bases). The CDR3 contains 15 residues. CDR1 and CDR2 from the germline V gene are SEHNR and FQNEAQ (reference sequence). The V end lost 1 base, the J end lost 3 bases, and 12 bases lay between the germline ends. CDR3 in amino acids: CASSLVSGNKETQYF. CDR3 bases: TGTGCCAGCAGCTTAGTGTCCGGGAACAAAGAGACCCAGTACTTC.

This clonotype was counted ten times or more. CDR3 nucleotides: TGTGCCAGCAGCTTAAAATCCCTAGCGGGGGGGCCCAATGAGCAGTTCTTC. Translated, it gives CASSLKSLAGGPNEQFF. V and J are TRBV7-3 and TRBJ2-1, with 12 bases fitting TRBD2. The trim removed 1 base at V and 6 bases at J, leaving 7 bases unmatched. Germline CDR1 is SGHTA and CDR2 is FQGTGA. The CDR3 loop spans 17 amino acids.

This clonotype was seen many times. The V and J genes are TRBV5-8 and TRBJ1-2; D is ambiguous. Germline V gene data show CDR1 as SGHTS and CDR2 as YDEGEE. The CDR3 consists of 16 residues. With 3 bases removed from V and 1 base from J, the gap between germline ends came to 16 bases. CDR3 in DNA: TGTGCCAGCAGCTACCCGTCCGCCTCCGTTAACTATGGCTACACCTTC. It specifies CASSYPSASVNYGYTF. The full variable domain, its missing parts supplied by reference TRBV5-8 and TRBJ1-2, is EAGVTQSPTHLIKTRGQQATLRCSPISGHTSVYWYQQALGLGLQFLLWYDEGEERNRGNFPPRFSGRQFPNYSSELNVNALELEDSALYLCASSYPSASVNYGYTFGSGTRLTVV.

This clonotype was counted ten times or more. V usage is TRBV3-1 and J usage is TRBJ1-3; no definite D call. From germline, CDR1 is LGHDT and CDR2 YNNKEL (reference sequence). The CDR3 covers 14 residues. The germline V and J ends were trimmed by 8 bases and 4 bases, with 15 bases remaining between them. The CDR3 loop reads CASAQRSTGNTIYF. The DNA for the CDR3 is TGTGCCAGCGCTCAACGGTCCACCGGAAACACCATATATTTT.

This clonotype was seen many times. The chain joins TRBV20-1 to TRBJ1-2; tentative D call: TRBD1 (6 bases). The CDR3 has 14 amino acids. Germline-derived CDR1 and CDR2 are DFQATT and SNEGSKA (reference sequence). The ends were cut back, 3 bases at V and 4 bases at J, with 15 bases in the middle. The CDR3 reads CSAREGGHIYGYTF. The CDR3 nucleotides are TGCAGTGCTAGGGAGGGGGGCCATATCTATGGCTACACCTTC.

This clonotype showed up many times. This chain joins TRBV12-3 or TRBV12-4 and TRBJ2-1; weak D call: TRBD1 (5 bases). The germline V and J ends were trimmed by 3 bases and 5 bases, with 14 bases remaining between them. CDR3 length: 15 amino acids. The DNA of the CDR3 is TGTGCCAGCAGTTTTCGGCAGGGTACAAACAATGAGCAGTTCTTC. Translated, it gives CASSFRQGTNNEQFF.

The chain has TRBV18 and TRBJ2-3; the match to TRBD2 covers 7 bases. The CDR3 length is 16 residues. Germline loops: CDR1 KGHSH, CDR2 LQKENI. V was pared by 2 bases and J by 1 base, with 6 bases of the junction left unmatched. The chain's CDR3 is CASSPAFAGGTDTQYF. The CDR3 DNA is TGTGCCAGCTCACCAGCATTCGCGGGGGGCACAGATACGCAGTATTTT. Complete variable domain (other parts from reference TRBV18 and TRBJ2-3): NAGVMQNPRHLVRRRGQEARLRCSPMKGHSHVYWYRQLPEEGLKFMVYLQKENIIDESGMPKERFSAEFPKEGPSILRIQQVVRGDSAAYFCASSPAFAGGTDTQYFGPGTRLTVL.

Comment on this clonotype: This may stem from a read error, because a much larger clone lies one nucleotide away. J is TRBJ1-1 and V is TRBV18; D ambiguous. The CDR3 sequence is 13 residues long. Germline V gene sequence: CDR1 KGHSH, CDR2 LQKENI. CDR3 bases: TGTGTCAGCTCACCAGCATATGGGGCTGAAGCTTTCTTT. It codes for CVSSPAYGAEAFF.

This clonotype was counted at least ten times. This chain connects TRBV7-9 to TRBJ2-7, with a possible D match to TRBD2 (5 bases). The germline CDR1 and CDR2 sequences are SEHNR and FQNEAQ (reference sequence). Trimming shortened V by 5 bases and J by 0 bases, and 14 bases separated the two germline ends. The CDR3 contains 15 residues. The CDR3 DNA is TGTGCCAGCAGCAAAGGACGACTAAACTCCTACGAGCAGTACTTC. Residues: CASSKGRLNSYEQYF.

This clonotype was seen a handful of times. The chain couples TRBV7-2 to TRBJ2-3; unclear D gene. The ends were cut back, 5 bases at V and 8 bases at J, with 14 bases in the middle. From germline, CDR1 is SGHTA and CDR2 FQGNSA. The CDR3 has 13 amino acids. The CDR3 sequence: CASSPEPGVTQYF. CDR3 bases: TGTGCCAGCAGCCCGGAGCCGGGCGTTACGCAGTATTTT.

This clonotype was seen more than once but under ten times. This chain connects TRBV12-5 to TRBJ1-1; 7 nucleotides match TRBD1. V gave up 7 bases and J gave up 4 bases; unmatched junction bases: 18. From germline, CDR1 is LGHNT and CDR2 FRNRAP. This CDR3 spans 17 amino acids. CDR3 sequence reads: CASALLPGGGVGTEAFF. CDR3 nucleotides: TGTGCTAGTGCACTACTACCAGGGGGGGGCGTGGGCACTGAAGCTTTCTTT.

This rearrangement joins TRBV11-2 to TRBJ2-1, with 7 nucleotides matching TRBD2. Trimming at V came to 0 bases and at J to 4 bases, leaving 15 bases not matched to a gene. The CDR3 is 19 amino acids. Germline CDR1 and CDR2: SGHAT and FQNNGV. Here the CDR3 DNA reads TGTGCCAGCAGCTTAGATCTTCGGCCAGTCGCTAGCGGTTACAATGAGCAGTTCTTC. It is translated as CASSLDLRPVASGYNEQFF.

This clonotype was recorded at least ten times. The chain uses TRBV20-1 and TRBJ1-5, with 7 bases lining up with TRBD1. Trimming removed 6 bases from V and 0 bases from J; junction bases left unmatched: 17. Germline-derived CDR1 and CDR2 are DFQATT and SNEGSKA (reference sequence). The CDR3 sequence is 18 residues long. In nucleotides, the CDR3 is TGCAGTGCGACAGATCCACAGGGGCTACCTTATAGCAATCAGCCCCAGCATTTT. This gives the protein CSATDPQGLPYSNQPQHF.

In its sample, this clonotype was seen a few times. The chain links TRBV5-4 to TRBJ2-1; tentative D call: TRBD1 (5 bases). Trimming removed 1 base at V and 1 base at J, with 12 bases between. CDR1 SGHNT and CDR2 YYREEE come from the germline V gene (reference sequence). CDR3 size: 16 residues. This CDR3 is CASSLQGSRSYNEQFF. For the CDR3, the DNA is TGTGCCAGCAGCTTGCAGGGTTCGAGGTCCTACAATGAGCAGTTCTTC.

This clonotype has a single count. This sequence joins TRBV29-1 and TRBJ1-1; D uncertain. In germline, CDR1 is SQVTM, CDR2 ANQGSEA. The CDR3 has 13 amino acids. V was cut by 4 bases and J by 4 bases, with 13 bases left in between. For the CDR3, the DNA is TGCAGCGTTGGTTCCGGGCTAACCACTGAAGCTTTCTTT. Its protein product is CSVGSGLTTEAFF.